The 25 T cell receptor beta chains below come from one sample, sequenced in a study of blood T cells in healthy people across ages (dated by TCRdb to the mid-2010s). The library was generated by 5' RACE. For sequencing, an Illumina HiSeq 2500 was employed. A second PCR of about 6 to 12 cycles was run with a J-beta primer mix and a sample-barcoded 5' primer. TCRdb trimmed public reads at Q25 via fastp, called clones via MiXCR and kept in-frame beta chains. Entries are consolidated by CDR3 protein sequence, retaining the most common genes and DNA. Across this sample there are hundreds of thousands of distinct CDR3 sequences, with approximately 30% seen only once. The ten largest account for 15% to 17% of the sample. Specimen: blood. These receptors came from a woman of 80 years or more in good health.

DNA of the CDR3: TGTGCCAGCAGCTTGACAGGGTTACGACAGCCCCAGCATTTT. Its translation is CASSLTGLRQPQHF. V and J are TRBV7-9 and TRBJ1-5; 7 positions agree with TRBD1. The germline V gene encodes CDR1 SEHNR and CDR2 FQNEAQ (reference sequence). The CDR3 runs to 14 residues. Trimming at V came to 3 bases and at J to 7 bases, leaving 6 bases not matched to a gene.

This clonotype was counted between two and nine times. At one boundary the junction diverges from the germline segment, which might be a read error. J is TRBJ2-1 and V is TRBV5-6; TRBD2 is a possible D gene (7 bases). Germline CDR1 reads SGHDT; CDR2 reads YYEEEE. This CDR3 has 16 amino acids. This CDR3 reads CAGSPGGGGPRNEQFF. The CDR3 coding sequence is TGTGCCGGCAGTCCAGGAGGGGGGGGGCCGCGGAATGAGCAGTTCTTC.

The CDR3 DNA reads as TGTGCCAGCAACCAGGGGGCCTGGGCGAACACTGAAGCTTTCTTT. Protein: CASNQGAWANTEAFF. This chain uses TRBV3-1 with TRBJ1-1, with 8 bases identical to TRBD1. CDR3 length: 15 residues. Germline trimming cut 7 bases from V and 1 base from J; bases unmatched to any gene: 8. The germline CDR1 and CDR2 sequences are LGHDT and YNNKEL (reference sequence).

Ten or more counts support this clonotype. The chain employs TRBV11-3 and TRBJ2-5; a possible D gene is TRBD2 (7 bases). V was clipped by 0 bases and J by 11 bases, with 16 bases between them. This CDR3 contains 14 residues. Germline lookup yields CDR1 SGHNT and CDR2 YENEEA. Here the CDR3 reads CASSLDRGGEMQYF. The CDR3 coding sequence is TGTGCCAGCAGCTTAGATCGCGGGGGCGAGATGCAGTACTTC.

With regard to this clonotype: Since a much larger clone is just one base distant, this may be a read error. The chain is built from TRBV20-1 and TRBJ2-7; no definite D call. The ends were cut back, 5 bases at V and 7 bases at J, with 12 bases in the middle. Germline V gene data show CDR1 as DFQATT and CDR2 as SNEGSKA (reference sequence). The CDR3 consists of 11 residues. The CDR3 DNA reads as TGCAGTGCTGGTCTTTGGGATGAGCAGTACTTC. Translated, it gives CSAGLWDEQYF.

This clonotype was seen repeatedly, ten times or more. The genes are TRBV20-1 and TRBJ2-3; 10 bases are a match to TRBD2. The CDR3 totals 14 residues. With 2 bases clipped from V and 4 bases from J, the junction kept 3 bases outside the gene matches. Per germline, CDR1 DFQATT and CDR2 SNEGSKA (reference sequence). The CDR3 here is CSARKRGGADTQYF. The CDR3 DNA is TGCAGTGCTAGAAAGCGGGGGGGGGCAGATACGCAGTATTTT.

This clonotype was picked up many times. The V call is TRBV7-9, the J call TRBJ2-1; D not resolved. This CDR3 comprises 15 residues. The V end was cut by 2 bases, the J end by 5 bases, with 13 bases between. CDR1 and CDR2 (germline): SEHNR, FQNEAQ (reference sequence). CDR3 sequence: CASSLRRLENNEQFF. The CDR3 DNA reads TGTGCCAGCAGCTTAAGGAGACTGGAGAACAATGAGCAGTTCTTC.

This clonotype occurred many times. Written as DNA, the CDR3 is TGTGCCAGCAGCCCTCGGACTAGCGGGGGGTACTACGAGCAGTACTTC. Its translation: CASSPRTSGGYYEQYF. J is TRBJ2-7 and V is TRBV4-2, with 14 positions matching TRBD2. Germline V gene sequence: CDR1 LGHNA, CDR2 YNFKEQ. There are 16 residues in the CDR3. V trimming: 4 bases; J trimming: 3 bases; junction bases outside the gene matches: 5.

The rearrangement uses TRBV29-1 and TRBJ2-5; D remains ambiguous. The end of the DNA fits TRBJ2-7 better, so the J call may be wrong. This CDR3 has 12 amino acids. The germline V gene has CDR1 SQVTM and CDR2 ANQGSEA. The CDR3, as DNA: TGCAGCGTTTCGAACGGCACCTACGAGCAGTACTTC. Protein product: CSVSNGTYEQYF.

The chain combines TRBV6-2 or TRBV6-3 with TRBJ2-5; 7 bases agree with TRBD1. Germline assignment: CDR1 MNHEY and CDR2 SVGEGT. Unmatched junction bases numbered 7, after V lost 4 bases and J lost 5 bases. The CDR3 consists of 14 residues. The DNA of the CDR3 is TGTGCCAGCAGTTCCTACAGGGGACGGGAGACCCAGTACTTC. It codes for CASSSYRGRETQYF.

The V call is TRBV20-1, the J call TRBJ2-7, with 13 bases lining up with TRBD2. V shed 5 bases and J 2 bases; nucleotides not matched to a gene: 6. CDR3 length equals 15 residues. CDR1 is DFQATT, CDR2 SNEGSKA, per germline (reference sequence). The CDR3 loop is CSASQTSGGPYEQYF. As DNA, the CDR3 is TGCAGTGCTTCCCAGACTAGCGGGGGGCCCTACGAGCAGTACTTC.

Here the CDR3 reads CSAQQGWEAFF. In nucleotides, the CDR3 is TGCAGTGCGCAACAGGGCTGGGAGGCTTTCTTT. The V call is TRBV20-1, the J call TRBJ1-1, with TRBD1 as a possible D gene (6 bases). Germline CDR1 and CDR2: DFQATT and SNEGSKA (reference sequence). The CDR3 spans 11 residues. The V gene lost 6 bases and the J gene lost 11 bases, with 16 bases spanning the gap.

The chain has TRBV30 and TRBJ1-1, with D possibly being TRBD1 (6 bases). Germline V gene lookup returns CDR1 GTSNPN and CDR2 SVGIG (reference sequence). V shed 3 bases and J shed 1 base, with 9 bases lying between them. The CDR3 runs to 13 residues. The CDR3 region is CAWRRTANTEAFF. The CDR3 DNA reads as TGTGCCTGGAGGAGGACAGCGAACACTGAAGCTTTCTTT.

This clonotype was detected a few times. The chain employs TRBV20-1 and TRBJ2-3; D is possibly TRBD2 (6 bases). The CDR3 is 16 amino acids. Per the germline V gene, CDR1 is DFQATT and CDR2 is SNEGSKA (reference sequence). V gave up 2 bases and J gave up 1 base, with 16 bases separating them. In DNA form, the CDR3 reads TGCAGTGCTAGAATATTCCGGGCGGGGCGCACAGATACGCAGTATTTT. Its translation is CSARIFRAGRTDTQYF.

The chain uses TRBV7-8 and TRBJ2-1; D assignment may be TRBD1 or TRBD2 (5 bases each). The J call is doubtful: the DNA matches TRBJ2-7 better. The CDR3 is 15 amino acids. Looked up from germline, CDR1 is SGHVS and CDR2 is FQNEAQ. The CDR3 spells CASTKAGSSHNEQYF. CDR3 DNA: TGTGCCAGCACCAAAGCAGGGAGCTCCCACAATGAGCAGTACTTC.

This clonotype occurred a few times. The CDR3 protein is CASSQTPWEGLGTEAFF. CDR3 sequence (DNA): TGTGCCAGTAGTCAAACTCCGTGGGAAGGCTTGGGCACTGAAGCTTTCTTT. The chain uses TRBV19 and TRBJ1-1; D is unresolved. CDR1 and CDR2 from the germline V gene are LNHDA and SQIVND (reference sequence). The V end was cut by 5 bases, the J end by 4 bases, with 23 bases between. CDR3 length: 17 residues. Supplemented by reference TRBV19 and TRBJ1-1, the full variable domain reads DGGITQSPKYLFRKEGQNVTLSCEQNLNHDAMYWYRQDPGQGLRLIYYSQIVNDFQKGDIAEGYSVSREKKESFPLTVTSAQKNPTAFYLCASSQTPWEGLGTEAFFGQGTRLTVV.

The V and J genes are TRBV6-2 or TRBV6-3 and TRBJ2-1, with 8 nucleotides matching TRBD2. CDR1 and CDR2 from the germline V gene are MNHEY and SVGEGT. This CDR3 has 19 residues. After removal of 2 bases from V and 0 bases from J, the junction contained 12 bases not matched to a gene. This CDR3 reads CASSYNPAGATSSYNEQFF. The CDR3 DNA follows: TGTGCCAGCAGTTACAATCCAGCGGGGGCCACGAGCTCCTACAATGAGCAGTTCTTC.

Details on this clonotype: This may come from a read error, since a much larger clone is one base off. The chain couples TRBV7-6 to TRBJ1-2; 8 nucleotides match TRBD1. J was trimmed by 6 bases and V by 2 bases; bases with no gene match: 5. This CDR3 comprises 14 residues. Germline values: CDR1 SGHVS, CDR2 FNYEAQ. CDR3 bases: TGTGCCAGCAGCTTAAGGACAGGGCTCGATGGCTACACCTTC. Its translation: CASSLRTGLDGYTF.

V is TRBV6-2 or TRBV6-3 and J is TRBJ1-1; D remains ambiguous. The V end was cut by 7 bases, the J end by 0 bases, with 27 bases between. The CDR3 runs 19 residues. CDR1 is MNHEY, CDR2 SVGEGT, per germline. CDR3 amino acids: CASINRVGVAELMNTEAFF. CDR3 nucleotide sequence: TGTGCCAGCATTAATCGTGTAGGTGTGGCAGAACTTATGAACACTGAAGCTTTCTTT.

This chain connects TRBV7-8 to TRBJ1-1; TRBD1 matches 9 bases. In germline, CDR1 is SGHVS, CDR2 FQNEAQ. The CDR3 is 16 residues long. Unmatched junction bases numbered 12, after V lost 3 bases and J lost 7 bases. This CDR3 reads CASSFAIPGQGLEAFF. For the CDR3, the DNA is TGTGCCAGCAGCTTCGCGATTCCGGGACAGGGTCTTGAAGCTTTCTTT.

This clonotype was counted ten times or more. This chain connects TRBV20-1 to TRBJ2-5, with 7 positions matching TRBD2. The junction had 12 bases not matched to a gene; V was cut back by 0 bases and J by 5 bases. The CDR3 is 16 residues long. CDR1 and CDR2 (germline): DFQATT, SNEGSKA (reference sequence). The DNA of the CDR3 is TGCAGTGCTAGAGATCCCGGGGGGATTTCTTGGGAGACCCAGTACTTC. Translated, it gives CSARDPGGISWETQYF.

In DNA form, the CDR3 reads TGTGCCAGCAGCTCCCCAAGTAGGATTAACTATGGCTACACCTTC. Translated, it gives CASSSPSRINYGYTF. The gene calls are TRBV5-8 and TRBJ1-2; no clear D. The germline V gene has CDR1 SGHTS and CDR2 YDEGEE. The length of the CDR3 is 15 residues. V shed 3 bases and J shed 1 base, with 13 bases lying between them. The variable domain in full, with the rest retrieved from reference TRBV5-8 and TRBJ1-2, is EAGVTQSPTHLIKTRGQQATLRCSPISGHTSVYWYQQALGLGLQFLLWYDEGEERNRGNFPPRFSGRQFPNYSSELNVNALELEDSALYLCASSSPSRINYGYTFGSGTRLTVV.

This clonotype was seen repeatedly, ten times or more. The chain joins TRBV20-1 to TRBJ2-4; TRBD1 is a possible D gene (6 bases). There are 14 residues in the CDR3. Germline V gene data show CDR1 as DFQATT and CDR2 as SNEGSKA (reference sequence). V was clipped by 5 bases and J by 0 bases, with 11 bases between them. Here the CDR3 reads CSAQGTLAKNIQYF. The DNA of the CDR3 is TGCAGTGCTCAGGGGACGCTAGCCAAAAACATTCAGTACTTC.

Concerning this clonotype itself: A much larger clone is a single base away; this may be a read error. This chain joins TRBV6-5 and TRBJ2-7; D not resolved. The V end was cut by 6 bases, the J end by 3 bases, with 15 bases between. Per germline, CDR1 MNHEY and CDR2 SVGAGI. The CDR3 sequence is 14 residues long. CDR3 DNA sequence: TGTGCCAGCAGGTCTTCGGACGGAGACTACGAGCAGTACTTC. It specifies CASRSSDGDYEQYF.

Of note for this clonotype: Since a much larger clone is just one base distant, this may be a read error. The V and J genes are TRBV6-2 or TRBV6-3 and TRBJ2-3; TRBD2 might be the D (5 bases). The CDR3 is 14 residues long. Germline assignment: CDR1 MNHEY and CDR2 SVGEGT. CDR3 sequence reads: CANSYGGFTDTQYF. DNA of the CDR3: TGTGCCAACAGTTACGGAGGATTTACAGATACGCAGTATTTT.